A selection of T cell receptor beta chains follows, all from one sample in a study of cytomegalovirus exposure and HLA in healthy donors. The repertoire was sequenced with immunoSEQ multiplex PCR; TCRdb's copy has only in-frame clones and lacks some. This sample has more than 100,000 clones, with about 80% found just once. Sequencing was carried out using PBMCs. The origin of the receptors is a man in his fifties or sixties in good health and CMV-seropositive. The CDR3 runs from the conserved cysteine through the conserved F or W. A D gene is named only where the DNA matches it firmly. Clone size is not always given. Where it is, it says once, few, many or a class for expanded clones.

j_call clone_size v_call d_call cdr3_aa cdr3_nt
TRBJ1-1 once TRBV6-1 - CASSEITTGYTEAFF TGTGCCAGCAGTGAAATTACTACGGGATACACTGAAGCTTTCTTT
TRBJ1-1 - TRBV7-7 - CASSLVNRVTEAFF TGTGCTAGCAGCTTAGTAAACAGGGTCACTGAAGCTTTCTTT
TRBJ1-2 few TRBV4-1 - CASSQVPPGSNYGYTF TGCGCCAGCAGCCAAGTCCCCCCAGGTTCTAACTATGGCTACACCTTC
TRBJ2-1 few TRBV7-9 TRBD2 CASSFPAGDRNNEQFF TGTGCCAGCAGCTTCCCAGCGGGAGATAGGAACAATGAGCAGTTCTTC
TRBJ2-7 - TRBV13 TRBD2 CASSFTAFGGYDYEQYF TGTGCCAGCAGCTTCACCGCTTTCGGGGGGTATGACTACGAGCAGTACTTC
TRBJ2-2 - TRBV4-1 TRBD1 CASSRAGTGAAGELFF TGCGCCAGCAGCAGAGCCGGGACAGGGGCGGCCGGGGAGCTGTTTTTT
TRBJ2-3 - TRBV18 TRBD2 CASSPPGLAQRFGDTQYF TGTGCCAGCTCACCGCCGGGACTAGCGCAGCGATTTGGGGATACGCAGTATTTT
TRBJ2-3 - TRBV7-9 TRBD2 CASSLASGGPWGTDTQYF TGTGCCAGCAGCTTAGCTAGCGGGGGGCCCTGGGGCACAGATACGCAGTATTTT
TRBJ1-1 - TRBV5-5 - CASSLAGREAFF TGTGCCAGCAGCCTTGCGGGCCGTGAAGCTTTCTTT
TRBJ1-5 - TRBV7-9 TRBD1 CASSLDRDQPQHF TGTGCCAGCAGCCTAGACAGGGATCAGCCCCAGCATTTT
TRBJ1-5 once TRBV6-1 - CASRIRDYSNQPQHF TGTGCCAGCAGAATTCGAGATTATAGCAATCAGCCCCAGCATTTT
TRBJ2-7 - TRBV7-9 TRBD1 CASSALDRGTYEQYF TGTGCCAGCAGCGCCTTGGACAGGGGCACCTACGAGCAGTACTTC
TRBJ2-7 - TRBV28 TRBD1 CASSSYGQDYEQYF TGTGCCAGCAGTTCATACGGACAGGACTACGAGCAGTACTTC
TRBJ2-1 few TRBV11-2 TRBD1 CASSEQGVGEQFF TGTGCCAGCAGCGAGCAGGGGGTCGGTGAGCAGTTCTTC
TRBJ2-5 - TRBV15 TRBD2 CATSGDMRESGGVRETQYF TGTGCCACCAGCGGGGATATGAGAGAGAGCGGGGGGGTGCGGGAGACCCAGTACTTC
TRBJ1-2 - TRBV4-1 - CASSRIRVNYGYTF TGCGCCAGCAGCCGCATCAGGGTTAACTATGGCTACACCTTC
TRBJ1-5 - TRBV7-8 - CASSLGRQGGGQPQHF TGTGCCAGCAGCTTAGGGCGCCAGGGAGGTGGTCAGCCCCAGCATTTT
TRBJ2-7 - TRBV18 - CASSPVVYEQYF TGTGCCAGCTCACCGGTAGTCTACGAGCAGTACTTC
TRBJ2-7 - TRBV6-1 TRBD2 CASSTTSGVTYEQYF TGTGCCAGCAGTACGACTAGCGGGGTTACCTACGAGCAGTACTTC
TRBJ1-6 - TRBV5-4 - CASSLAGASYNSPLHF TGTGCCAGCAGCTTGGCTGGGGCCTCCTATAATTCACCCCTCCACTTT
TRBJ2-7 once TRBV6-5 - CASSPGQRYEQYF TGTGCCAGCAGTCCAGGACAGCGCTACGAGCAGTACTTC
TRBJ2-7 - TRBV10-2 - CASSEAVYEQYF TGCGCCAGCAGTGAAGCGGTCTACGAGCAGTACTTC
TRBJ1-2 - TRBV5-1 TRBD1 CASSSQTGTTNYGYTF TGCGCCAGCAGCTCCCAGACAGGGACAACTAACTATGGCTACACCTTC
TRBJ1-6 - TRBV5-1 - CASSPDYALYSPLHF TGCGCCAGCAGCCCAGACTACGCGTTGTATTCACCCCTCCACTTT
TRBJ2-1 - TRBV18 TRBD1 CASSRDRNEQFF TGTGCCAGCTCCCGGGACAGAAATGAGCAGTTCTTC
TRBJ1-1 once TRBV28 TRBD1 CASSLRTGATEAFF TGTGCCAGCAGTTTACGGACAGGGGCCACTGAAGCTTTCTTT